This section outlines one T cell receptor beta chain sequence together with its context. As originally analysed: Nucleated cell number was recorded as an estimate derived from reference gene primer amplification. Method: immunoSEQ multiplex PCR; TCRdb's copy keeps in-frame clones and lacks some. That table is the source of V, J and clone size, and D and trimming were worked out from the DNA. Of just under 150,000 clones listed, 85% to 90% are singletons. The data originate from a study of blood T cell repertoires in COVID-19. About the research overall: Specimens from acute and convalescent COVID-19 originated in the United States, Italy and Spain. T cells, B-cell-depleted T cells, or PBMCs supplied cDNA or gDNA.

The source is a woman between 45 and 65 years old with active or convalescent COVID-19. Sequenced: peripheral blood.

The CDR3, as DNA: TGTGCCAGCAGGCCACCGGGACAGGGAGCCAAAAACATTCAGTACTTC. Protein product: CASRPPGQGAKNIQYF. The V gene is TRBV28, the J gene TRBJ2-4, with TRBD1 matching over 9 bases. With V trimmed by 6 bases and J by 0 bases, 6 bases remained unmatched. CDR3 length: 16 amino acids. Germline CDR1 and CDR2: MDHEN and SYDVKM. The full variable domain, rest sourced from reference TRBV28 and TRBJ2-4, is DVKVTQSSRYLVKRTGEKVFLECVQDMDHENMFWYRQDPGLGLRLIYFSYDVKMKEKGDIPEGYSVSREKKERFSLILESASTNQTSMYLCASRPPGQGAKNIQYFGAGTRLSVL.